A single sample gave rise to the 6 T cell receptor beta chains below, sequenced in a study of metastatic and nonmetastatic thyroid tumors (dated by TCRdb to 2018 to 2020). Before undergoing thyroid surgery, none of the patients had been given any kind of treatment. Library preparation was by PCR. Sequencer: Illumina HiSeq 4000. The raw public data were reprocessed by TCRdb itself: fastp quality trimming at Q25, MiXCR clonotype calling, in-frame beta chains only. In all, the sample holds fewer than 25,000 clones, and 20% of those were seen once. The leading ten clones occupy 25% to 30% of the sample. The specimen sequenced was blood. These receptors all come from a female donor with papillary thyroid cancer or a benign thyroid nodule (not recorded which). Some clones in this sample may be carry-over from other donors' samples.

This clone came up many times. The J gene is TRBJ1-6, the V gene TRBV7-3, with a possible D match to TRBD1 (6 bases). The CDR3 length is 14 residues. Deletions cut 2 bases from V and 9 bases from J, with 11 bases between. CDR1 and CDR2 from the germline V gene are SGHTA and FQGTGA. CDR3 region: CASSLGGLGSPLHF. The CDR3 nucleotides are TGTGCCAGCAGCTTAGGGGGGCTCGGTTCACCCCTCCACTTT.

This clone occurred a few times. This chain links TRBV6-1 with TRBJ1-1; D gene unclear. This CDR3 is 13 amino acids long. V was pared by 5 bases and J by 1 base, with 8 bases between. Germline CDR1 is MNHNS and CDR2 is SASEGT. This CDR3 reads CASSPYKNTEAFF. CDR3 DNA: TGTGCCAGCAGTCCCTACAAGAACACTGAAGCTTTCTTT.

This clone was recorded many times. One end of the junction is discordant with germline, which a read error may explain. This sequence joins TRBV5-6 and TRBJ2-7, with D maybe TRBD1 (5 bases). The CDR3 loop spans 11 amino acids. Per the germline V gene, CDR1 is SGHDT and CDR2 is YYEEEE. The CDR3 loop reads CASSFDSVPFF. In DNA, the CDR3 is TGTGCCAGCAGCTTCGACAGTGTACCCTTCTTC.

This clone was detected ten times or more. The CDR3 DNA reads TGTGCCAGCAGTTTAAAAATTTTAGGACAGAGAAGAAACTATGGCTACACCTTC. This encodes CASSLKILGQRRNYGYTF. V gene TRBV12-3 or TRBV12-4 combines with J gene TRBJ1-2; D perhaps matches TRBD1 (6 bases). Trimming took off 2 bases at V and 2 bases at J, with 21 bases between the two ends. There are 18 residues in the CDR3.

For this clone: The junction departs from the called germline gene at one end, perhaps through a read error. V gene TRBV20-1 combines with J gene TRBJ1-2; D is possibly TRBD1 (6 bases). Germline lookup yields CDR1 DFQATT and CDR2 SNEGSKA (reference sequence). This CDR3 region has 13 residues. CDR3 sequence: CSATNRAGYGYAF. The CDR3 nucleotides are TGCAGTGCCACAAACAGGGCCGGCTATGGCTACGCCTTC.

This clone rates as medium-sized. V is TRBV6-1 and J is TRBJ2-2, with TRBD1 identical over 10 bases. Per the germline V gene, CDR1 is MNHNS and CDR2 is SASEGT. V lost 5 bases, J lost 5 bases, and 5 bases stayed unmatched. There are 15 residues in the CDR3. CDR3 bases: TGTGCCAGCAGTCAGGACAGGGGGAGTACCGGGGAGCTGTTTTTT. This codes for CASSQDRGSTGELFF.